These T cell receptor beta chains were read from a single sample in a study of response to subunit inactivated influenza vaccine. Each CDR3 protein is one row after TCRdb ran MiXCR on the RT-PCR reads. The top ten clones hold 2.5% to 3.5% of a sample with about 500,000 distinct CDR3 sequences, more than 15% of them seen once. The sequences come from CD4+ T cells sorted from PBMCs, collected roughly 24 months after vaccination. These receptors were collected from a man aged 45-69 years who received an inactivated influenza vaccine. Both conserved end residues are part of each CDR3. The order of the fields is J gene, CDR3 length, V gene, CDR3 protein.

TRBJ2-6,14,TRBV7-2,CASSFSGGANVLTF
TRBJ2-2,11,TRBV30,CAWISHGELFF
TRBJ1-6,16,TRBV20-1,CSARDNGQGTDSPLHF
TRBJ1-2,15,TRBV20-1,CSARPNSGRQYGYTF
TRBJ1-5,16,TRBV28,CASSSPNRHNNQPQHF
TRBJ2-7,13,TRBV29-1,CSVGSRSSYEQYF
TRBJ2-7,18,TRBV4-3,CASSQGLRPGTTRHEQYF
TRBJ2-3,14,TRBV5-1,CATMAGGNTDTQYF
TRBJ1-1,14,TRBV5-1,CASSLVAANTEAFF
TRBJ1-1,15,TRBV18,CASSPQGGKNTEAFF
TRBJ2-5,15,TRBV5-1,CASSWVAGPQETQYF
TRBJ2-2,15,TRBV4-1,CASSQNPQGIGELFF
TRBJ2-1,14,TRBV3-1,CASREGGPYNEQFF
TRBJ2-3,15,TRBV12-3/TRBV12-4,CASRETGGTTDTQYF
TRBJ2-1,16,TRBV5-1,CASSLSPRGGGNEQFF
TRBJ2-3,16,TRBV9,CASSVDNSGSTDTQYF
TRBJ2-1,14,TRBV5-5,CASSLRISYNEQFF
TRBJ1-6,14,TRBV28,CASSSGPRNSPLHF
TRBJ1-2,13,TRBV6-1,CASSGTGNYGYTF
TRBJ1-2,13,TRBV5-1,CASSFEIGQGHTF
TRBJ1-2,14,TRBV5-1,CASSPTGRNYGYTF
TRBJ1-5,21,TRBV10-1,CASSSPHRDHRLIFCNQPQHF
TRBJ2-1,14,TRBV10-3,CATRGGQAYNEQFF
TRBJ2-2,13,TRBV6-2/TRBV6-3,CASRETSAGELFF
TRBJ2-3,14,TRBV7-9,CASSSDRVGDTQYF
TRBJ2-7,16,TRBV5-6,CASSWGGLAGNYEQYF
TRBJ2-1,15,TRBV12-3/TRBV12-4,CASSLTGTLYNEQFF
TRBJ1-4,20,TRBV28,CASSRRTGKGGSATNEKLFF